These 27 T cell receptor beta chains share one sample of origin, sequenced in a study of cytomegalovirus exposure and HLA in healthy donors. PCR primers comprised 60 Vbeta and 13 Jbeta primers. Assay used: immunoSEQ multiplex PCR; TCRdb lists only in-frame clones, some missing. Altogether some 120,000 clones are present, about 74% being singletons, with the ten largest covering roughly 3.1%. Sample: PBMCs. The source of these receptors is a man aged 25-45 years in good health and CMV-seronegative.

The V call is TRBV28, the J call TRBJ2-1, with 8 bases matching TRBD2. Germline V gives CDR1 MDHEN, CDR2 SYDVKM. The CDR3 covers 18 residues. The junction had 15 bases not matched to a gene; V was cut back by 5 bases and J by 3 bases. The CDR3 is CASSPQFPGTRGYNEQFF. In nucleotides, the CDR3 is TGTGCCAGCAGTCCACAATTTCCCGGGACTAGGGGCTACAATGAGCAGTTCTTC.

The V call is TRBV9, the J call TRBJ2-3; TRBD2 matches 8 bases. CDR1 and CDR2 (germline): SGDLS, YYNGEE. V was pared by 2 bases and J by 0 bases, with 8 bases of the junction left unmatched. The CDR3 is made up of 17 amino acids. The CDR3 DNA follows: TGTGCCAGCAGCGTCGGGGGGGGCCCGAAAAGCACAGATACGCAGTATTTT. Its protein is CASSVGGGPKSTDTQYF.

The chain combines TRBV6-5 with TRBJ2-2; 7 positions match TRBD2. The CDR3 length is 15 residues. CDR1 and CDR2 from the germline V gene are MNHEY and SVGAGI. The V and J ends lost 4 bases and 2 bases, in that order; junction bases with no gene match: 4. CDR3 sequence (DNA): TGTGCCAGCAGTTCGGCTAGCGGAAACACCGGGGAGCTGTTTTTT. Its translation: CASSSASGNTGELFF.

This clone was detected only once. CDR3 sequence reads: CASRADSSYEQYF. The CDR3 DNA sequence: TGTGCCAGCAGGGCAGACAGTTCCTACGAGCAGTACTTC. The chain is built from TRBV6-1 and TRBJ2-7, with D perhaps matching TRBD1 (5 bases). Germline V CDR1 and CDR2: MNHNS, SASEGT. The CDR3 loop spans 13 amino acids. Trimming cost V 6 bases and J 1 base, with 10 bases left between them.

CDR3 residues: CASSFSLAGGYEQYF. In DNA, the CDR3 is TGTGCCAGCAGTTTTTCCCTAGCGGGAGGTTACGAGCAGTACTTC. The chain links TRBV27 to TRBJ2-7, with 11 nucleotides matching TRBD2. CDR3 size: 15 residues. V gave up 3 bases and J gave up 4 bases; unmatched junction bases: 5. Germline CDR1 reads MNHEY; CDR2 reads SMNVEV (reference sequence).

This clone was counted only a few times. The gene calls are TRBV19 and TRBJ2-7; 8 positions agree with TRBD1. CDR1 and CDR2 (germline): LNHDA, SQIVND (reference sequence). The trim removed 6 bases at V and 5 bases at J, leaving 12 bases unmatched. The CDR3 is made up of 15 amino acids. The CDR3 here is CASSNSDREYDEQYF. The CDR3 DNA sequence: TGTGCCAGTAGCAATTCGGACAGGGAATATGACGAGCAGTACTTC.

Regarding this clone: The same CDR3 also results from other DNA sequences found in this sample. The chain uses TRBV9 and TRBJ1-3; 9 bases fit TRBD1. The V segment lost 0 bases and the J segment 4 bases; nucleotides outside the gene matches: 5. Germline CDR1 SGDLS, CDR2 YYNGEE. The CDR3 totals 16 residues. In DNA, the CDR3 is TGTGCCAGCAGCGTAGAGGGACAGGGTCCAGGAAACACCATATATTTT. This gives the protein CASSVEGQGPGNTIYF.

The chain combines TRBV9 with TRBJ1-1; TRBD1 aligns across 11 bases. V gave up 3 bases and J gave up 6 bases; unmatched junction bases: 7. This CDR3 contains 15 residues. Germline CDR1 SGDLS, CDR2 YYNGEE. CDR3 nucleotide sequence: TGTGCCAGCAGCGCGGTGGGACAGGGGGTCTCTGAAGCTTTCTTT. Translated: CASSAVGQGVSEAFF.

The chain links TRBV2 to TRBJ1-5, with D possibly being TRBD1 (6 bases). In germline, CDR1 is SNHLY, CDR2 FYNNEI. This CDR3 is 13 amino acids long. Trimming took 6 bases from V and 2 from J, leaving 8 bases between them. CDR3 DNA sequence: TGTGCCAGCAGGAACAGGGGCAATCAGCCCCAGCATTTT. Translating it yields CASRNRGNQPQHF.

This clone was seen only a few times. The CDR3 reads CASSDLANYGYTF. The CDR3 coding sequence is TGTGCCAGCAGCGACCTAGCTAACTATGGCTACACCTTC. The V and J genes are TRBV5-6 and TRBJ1-2; no firm D call. The CDR3 runs 13 residues. CDR1 is SGHDT and CDR2 is YYEEEE in the germline V gene. The V gene lost 4 bases and the J gene lost 0 bases, with 7 bases spanning the gap. The entire variable domain, with the rest obtained from reference TRBV5-6 and TRBJ1-2, is as follows: DAGVTQSPTHLIKTRGQQVTLRCSPKSGHDTVSWYQQALGQGPQFIFQYYEEEERQRGNFPDRFSGHQFPNYSSELNVNALLLGDSALYLCASSDLANYGYTFGSGTRLTVV.

The chain carries TRBV5-4 and TRBJ2-7, with TRBD2 matching 10 bases. J gave up 3 bases and V 1 base, and 10 bases lay outside the gene matches. Per the germline V gene, CDR1 is SGHNT and CDR2 is YYREEE (reference sequence). The CDR3 runs 17 residues. CDR3 protein: CASSLLSSGSSGYEQYF. The DNA of the CDR3 is TGTGCCAGCAGCTTGCTATCTAGCGGGAGTTCCGGCTACGAGCAGTACTTC.

The rearrangement joins TRBV5-1 to TRBJ2-7, with D possibly TRBD1 on 6 matching bases. The CDR3 is 16 residues long. Between the trimmed V and J ends, which lost 4 bases and 3 bases, there was a span of 20 bases. Per the germline V gene, CDR1 is SGHRS and CDR2 is YFSETQ. DNA of the CDR3: TGCGCCAGCAGCCCACTTAGGCAGGGGACGGACTACGAGCAGTACTTC. It codes for CASSPLRQGTDYEQYF.

The rearrangement joins TRBV6-5 to TRBJ1-5, with TRBD1 as a possible D gene (5 bases). Germline CDR1 reads MNHEY; CDR2 reads SVGAGI. CDR3 length equals 13 residues. Trimming stripped 8 bases from V and 2 bases from J, with 10 bases between. CDR3 bases: TGTGCCAGCCAGGGTTCGGGCAATCAGCCCCAGCATTTT. Translated: CASQGSGNQPQHF.

The chain links TRBV12-5 to TRBJ2-1, with TRBD2 as a possible D gene (6 bases). V was pared by 4 bases and J by 10 bases, with 14 bases between. This CDR3 region has 13 residues. CDR1 is LGHNT and CDR2 is FRNRAP in the germline V gene. CDR3 bases: TGTGCTAGTGGTTCGATAGCTAGCGCCGAGCAGTTCTTC. Protein: CASGSIASAEQFF. Full variable domain (remainder filled in from reference TRBV12-5 and TRBJ2-1): DARVTQTPRHKVTEMGQEVTMRCQPILGHNTVFWYRQTMMQGLELLAYFRNRAPLDDSGMPKDRFSAEMPDATLATLKIQPSEPRDSAVYFCASGSIASAEQFFGPGTRLTVL.

This chain links TRBV18 with TRBJ1-1; 9 bases align to TRBD1. The CDR3 totals 18 residues. Trimming took 3 bases from V and 2 from J; bases not matched to a gene: 13. The germline V gene encodes CDR1 KGHSH and CDR2 LQKENI. The DNA of the CDR3 is TGTGCCAGCTCACCTGTACAGGGGGCGCGGGTAAGAAACACTGAAGCTTTCTTT. This sequence encodes CASSPVQGARVRNTEAFF.

This clone was observed a single time. The J gene is TRBJ1-6, the V gene TRBV15; TRBD1 matches at 7 bases. The CDR3 sequence is 18 residues long. The germline CDR1 and CDR2 sequences are LNHNV and YYDKDF (reference sequence). V lost 3 bases, J lost 5 bases, and 13 bases stayed unmatched. CDR3 protein: CATSSPNRDSLHNSPLHF. CDR3 nucleotides: TGTGCCACCAGCAGCCCCAACCGGGACAGTCTACATAATTCACCCCTCCACTTT.

The J gene is TRBJ1-3, the V gene TRBV29-1; no definite D call. The CDR3 totals 13 residues. The V and J ends lost 6 bases and 3 bases respectively, with 12 bases between them. Looked up from germline, CDR1 is SQVTM and CDR2 is ANQGSEA. Here the CDR3 reads CSVKRTHGNTIYF. The CDR3 bases are TGCAGCGTGAAGCGGACCCATGGAAACACCATATATTTT.

The gene calls are TRBV7-7 and TRBJ2-5; 8 bases are shared with TRBD1. Germline CDR1 SSHAT, CDR2 FNYEAQ (reference sequence). The J segment lost 2 bases and the V segment lost 2 bases, leaving 4 bases of the junction unmatched. The CDR3 has 15 amino acids. The CDR3 region is CASSLRTGFQETQYF. In DNA, the CDR3 is TGTGCCAGCAGCTTACGGACAGGGTTTCAAGAGACCCAGTACTTC.

Turning to this clone: At one of its ends the junction is not consistent with the germline gene, which may arise from a read error. The chain links TRBV27 to TRBJ1-5; no reliable D call. Germline loops: CDR1 MNHEY, CDR2 SMNVEV (reference sequence). The CDR3 spans 15 residues. The CDR3 here is CASSHEGLGNQPRHF. CDR3 coding DNA: TGTGCCAGCAGTCACGAGGGTTTGGGCAATCAGCCCCGGCATTTT.

This sequence joins TRBV25-1 and TRBJ2-2; 11 bases are a match to TRBD2. V lost 1 base to trimming and J lost 5 bases; unmatched junction nucleotides: 3. CDR1 and CDR2 (germline): MGHDK, SYGVNS. The CDR3 loop spans 16 amino acids. CDR3 nucleotide sequence: TGTGCCAGCAGTGAATTTAGCGGGAGGGGTACCGGGGAGCTGTTTTTT. Amino acids: CASSEFSGRGTGELFF. The full variable domain, with the rest looked up from reference TRBV25-1 and TRBJ2-2, is EADIYQTPRYLVIGTGKKITLECSQTMGHDKMYWYQQDPGMELHLIHYSYGVNSTEKGDLSSESTVSRIRTEHFPLTLESARPSHTSQYLCASSEFSGRGTGELFFGEGSRLTVL.

This chain uses TRBV7-9 with TRBJ2-1; TRBD1 agrees at 7 bases. Germline assignment: CDR1 SEHNR and CDR2 FQNEAQ (reference sequence). The CDR3 has 16 residues. J lost 5 bases, V lost 2 bases, and 9 bases had no gene match. The CDR3 is CASSLRYRGRNNEQFF. CDR3 bases: TGTGCCAGCAGCTTAAGATACAGGGGCCGAAACAATGAGCAGTTCTTC.

The CDR3 DNA sequence: TGTGCCAGCAGCTTAGAAGGGACACTTAGCACAGATACGCAGTATTTT. It yields the protein CASSLEGTLSTDTQYF. V gene TRBV7-2 combines with J gene TRBJ2-3, with D possibly TRBD1 on 6 matching bases. This CDR3 is built from 16 residues. Trimming removed 1 base at V and 0 bases at J, with 11 bases between. Germline values: CDR1 SGHTA, CDR2 FQGNSA.

The V call is TRBV11-2, the J call TRBJ1-6, with a possible D match to TRBD1 (6 bases). CDR1 and CDR2 from the germline V gene are SGHAT and FQNNGV. This CDR3 has 15 amino acids. Trimming shortened V by 0 bases and J by 13 bases, and 16 bases separated the two germline ends. CDR3 amino acids: CASSLDSHRVSPLHF. DNA for the CDR3: TGTGCCAGCAGCTTAGATAGCCACAGGGTGTCCCCCCTCCACTTT.

V is TRBV4-2 and J is TRBJ1-6; 8 bases agree with TRBD1. This CDR3 comprises 15 residues. Trimming took 4 bases from V and 3 from J; bases not matched to a gene: 2. Germline V gene sequence: CDR1 LGHNA, CDR2 YNFKEQ. The CDR3 is CASSPTGGYNSPLHF. The CDR3 nucleotides read TGTGCCAGCAGCCCTACAGGGGGCTATAATTCACCCCTCCACTTT.

This sequence joins TRBV18 and TRBJ2-3; D is undetermined. With 3 bases removed from V and 2 bases from J, the gap between germline ends came to 9 bases. Looked up from germline, CDR1 is KGHSH and CDR2 is LQKENI. This CDR3 is built from 14 residues. This chain's CDR3 is CASSPASNTDTQYF. The CDR3 coding sequence is TGTGCCAGCTCACCGGCCAGTAACACAGATACGCAGTATTTT.

V is TRBV9 and J is TRBJ1-6, with TRBD1 as a possible D gene (5 bases). Trimming removed 3 bases from V and 7 bases from J, with 11 bases in between. The CDR3 spans 14 residues. Germline assignment: CDR1 SGDLS and CDR2 YYNGEE. The CDR3 protein is CASSGQGGNSPLHF. The CDR3 nucleotides read TGTGCCAGCAGCGGCCAGGGAGGGAATTCACCCCTCCACTTT.

This chain links TRBV9 with TRBJ1-1; D is uncertain. This CDR3 comprises 14 residues. Trimming pared 0 bases from V and 2 bases from J, leaving 8 bases between. The germline V gene encodes CDR1 SGDLS and CDR2 YYNGEE. The CDR3 DNA sequence: TGTGCCAGCAGCGTAGGGCACTATAACACTGAAGCTTTCTTT. Translating it yields CASSVGHYNTEAFF.